The clone carrying this T cell receptor beta chain was observed a handful of times. The TCR library protocol was used to attach unique molecular identifiers. These identifiers were attached to individual cDNA molecules. TCRdb fed the 5' RACE reads into MiXCR, producing one record per CDR3 protein. The sample includes about 83,000 distinct CDR3 sequences, approximately 13% seen only once; the top ten take over 6%. This specimen belongs to a study of early T cells in non-severe SARS-CoV-2 infection. Study-wide context: It was bulk RNA from unsorted whole blood that was sequenced, and the chains were unpaired.

Trimming removed 10 bases from V and 6 bases from J, with 10 bases in between. The CDR3 totals 11 residues. Looked up from germline, CDR1 is MRHNA and CDR2 is SNTAGT. Sequenced: whole blood. This sequence joins TRBV6-4 and TRBJ2-1; unclear D gene. This TCR derives from an adult who was a healthcare worker with PCR-confirmed SARS-CoV-2 infection or an uninfected control (not recorded which). CDR3 coding DNA: TGTGCCACCTCTCGAGGCAATGAGCAGTTCTTC. Its translation: CATSRGNEQFF.